A selection of T cell receptor beta chains follows, all from one sample in a study of blood T cell repertoires in COVID-19. Data came from immunoSEQ multiplex PCR; TCRdb stores just in-frame clones and leaves some out. The table records some 180,000 clones, around 85% of them present only once. The sequencing sample was made of PBMCs or T cells enriched from blood (not recorded which). The receptors were sampled from a man between 40 and 49 years old who had recovered from COVID-19. The CDR3 runs from the conserved cysteine through the conserved F or W. D genes are given only for firm matches. Clone sizes are given selectively: once, few, many, or a class where the clone is expanded.

V	J	D	size	CDR3	DNA
TRBV19	TRBJ2-2	-	-	CASSKAGVGTGELFF	TGTGCCAGTAGTAAGGCGGGCGTGGGAACCGGGGAGCTGTTTTTT
TRBV9	TRBJ1-3	-	-	CASSPGDSGNTIYF	TGTGCCAGCAGCCCAGGGGACTCTGGAAACACCATATATTTT
TRBV5-1	TRBJ2-3	TRBD2	-	CASRPSGGRTDTQYF	TGCGCCAGCAGGCCTAGCGGGGGACGTACAGATACGCAGTATTTT
TRBV15	TRBJ1-4	-	-	CATSRARHRDGLFF	TGTGCCACCAGCAGAGCCCGCCACAGAGATGGGCTGTTTTTT
TRBV28	TRBJ1-2	-	-	CASSLGGGYTF	TGTGCCAGCAGTTTGGGGGGAGGCTACACCTTC
TRBV4-1	TRBJ2-7	TRBD2	-	CASSPEGTTSYEQYF	TGCGCCAGCAGCCCCGAGGGGACTACCTCCTACGAGCAGTACTTC
TRBV19	TRBJ1-1	TRBD1	-	CASSIQGATDRAEAFF	TGTGCCAGTAGTATTCAGGGGGCCACGGATAGGGCTGAAGCTTTCTTT
TRBV28	TRBJ2-7	-	once	CASQGQPVYEQYF	TGTGCCAGTCAGGGGCAGCCAGTCTACGAGCAGTACTTC
TRBV28	TRBJ1-5	TRBD1	-	CASSALLTGGEQPQHF	TGTGCCAGCAGTGCCTTGCTGACAGGGGGAGAGCAGCCCCAGCATTTT
TRBV6-1	TRBJ1-2	-	-	CASSEDGYGYTF	TGTGCCAGCAGTGAAGACGGCTATGGCTACACCTTC
TRBV5-6	TRBJ2-1	TRBD1	-	CASSGEVTGGFDEQFF	TGTGCCAGCAGCGGGGAAGTTACAGGGGGCTTCGATGAGCAGTTCTTC
TRBV18	TRBJ1-1	-	-	CASSLTENTEAFF	TGTGCCAGCTCCCTAACAGAGAACACTGAAGCTTTCTTT
TRBV27	TRBJ1-2	-	-	CASSLAGGTYGYTF	TGTGCCAGCAGTTTAGCAGGAGGGACCTATGGCTACACCTTC
TRBV19	TRBJ1-2	-	-	CASNEEYRVSYGYTF	TGTGCCAGTAATGAAGAATACCGGGTCTCCTATGGCTACACCTTC
TRBV3-1/TRBV3-2	TRBJ2-7	-	-	CASSQGRGAYEQYF	TGTGCCAGCAGCCAAGGAAGGGGTGCCTACGAGCAGTACTTC
TRBV7-6	TRBJ2-3	TRBD2	-	CASSLDGTNPQPPYF	TGTGCCAGCAGCTTAGATGGGACTAATCCCCAGCCCCCGTATTTT
TRBV19	TRBJ2-2	TRBD2	few	CASSISGGGTGELFF	TGTGCCAGTAGTATATCGGGAGGGGGAACCGGGGAGCTGTTTTTT
TRBV2	TRBJ2-7	TRBD1	-	CASSGRQGSYEQYF	TGTGCCAGCAGTGGAAGACAGGGTTCCTACGAGCAGTACTTC
TRBV7-3	TRBJ2-2	-	-	CASRQQGTTGELFF	TGTGCCAGCAGGCAACAGGGTACGACCGGGGAGCTGTTTTTT
TRBV27	TRBJ2-7	TRBD1	few	CASSLGTVYEQYF	TGTGCCAGCAGTTTAGGGACAGTATACGAGCAGTACTTC
TRBV5-6	TRBJ2-7	-	-	CASSFSAYEQYF	TGTGCCAGCAGCTTTTCGGCCTACGAGCAGTACTTC
TRBV5-1	TRBJ1-1	-	-	CASSPTSRQEDEAFF	TGCGCCAGCAGCCCGACCAGTCGACAGGAGGATGAAGCTTTCTTT
TRBV28	TRBJ1-2	-	-	CASSPHTGNYGYTF	TGTGCCAGCAGCCCTCACACAGGAAACTATGGCTACACCTTC
TRBV6-5	TRBJ1-2	-	once	CASRRSRGNYGYTF	TGTGCCAGCAGAAGATCCAGGGGTAACTATGGCTACACCTTC
TRBV18	TRBJ1-5	-	-	CASSPEGNQPQHF	TGTGCCAGCTCACCGGAGGGGAATCAGCCCCAGCATTTT
TRBV19	TRBJ1-3	-	-	CASSASDNRAGNTIYF	TGTGCCAGTAGTGCCTCGGACAACAGAGCTGGAAACACCATATATTTT
TRBV5-1	TRBJ1-1	-	-	CASSPGTGNTEAFF	TGCGCCAGCAGCCCGGGTACGGGAAACACTGAAGCTTTCTTT
TRBV5-1	TRBJ2-1	-	-	CASSLGGSDEQFF	TGCGCCAGCAGCTTGGGCGGCTCGGATGAGCAGTTCTTC
TRBV15	TRBJ2-7	TRBD1	-	CATSTPGQIYEQYF	TGTGCCACCAGCACCCCGGGACAGATCTACGAGCAGTACTTC
TRBV3-1/TRBV3-2	TRBJ2-2	-	few	CASSQQGNTGELFF	TGTGCCAGCAGCCAACAGGGGAACACCGGGGAGCTGTTTTTT
TRBV5-8	TRBJ1-1	TRBD1	-	CASSFRTGGAGTEAFF	TGTGCCAGCAGCTTTAGGACAGGGGGCGCTGGAACTGAAGCTTTCTTT